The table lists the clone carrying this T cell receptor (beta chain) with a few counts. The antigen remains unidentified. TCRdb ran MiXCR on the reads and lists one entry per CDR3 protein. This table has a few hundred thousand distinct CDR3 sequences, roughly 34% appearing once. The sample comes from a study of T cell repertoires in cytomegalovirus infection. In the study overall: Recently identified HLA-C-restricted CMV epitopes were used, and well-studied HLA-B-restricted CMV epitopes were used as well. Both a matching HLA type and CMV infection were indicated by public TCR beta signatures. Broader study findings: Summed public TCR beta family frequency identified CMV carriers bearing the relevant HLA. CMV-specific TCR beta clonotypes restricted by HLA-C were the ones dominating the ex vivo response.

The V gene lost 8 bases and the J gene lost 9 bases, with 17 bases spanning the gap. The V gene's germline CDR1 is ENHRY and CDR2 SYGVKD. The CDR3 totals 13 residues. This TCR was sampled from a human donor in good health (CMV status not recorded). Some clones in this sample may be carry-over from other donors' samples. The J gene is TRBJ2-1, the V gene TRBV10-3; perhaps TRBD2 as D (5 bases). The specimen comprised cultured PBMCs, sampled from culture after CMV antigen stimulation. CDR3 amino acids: CAIGLREEGEQFF. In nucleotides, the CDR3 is TGTGCCATCGGATTAAGGGAAGAGGGTGAGCAGTTCTTC.